The TCR beta chain described here comes from a study of blood T cell repertoires in COVID-19. In the study overall: Spain, Italy and the United States supplied samples that represented acute and convalescent COVID-19.

Here immunoSEQ multiplex PCR was the method, and the copy in TCRdb shows in-frame clones only, minus some. The sample records 150,000 to 200,000 clones, 90% being singletons. Germline trimming cut 5 bases from V and 7 bases from J; bases unmatched to any gene: 9. The CDR3 has 15 amino acids. Per germline, CDR1 MNHEY and CDR2 SVGEGT. This clone was picked up a small number of times. The gene calls are TRBV6-2 or TRBV6-3 and TRBJ1-4, with 8 nucleotides matching TRBD1. Sequencing was done on a sample of peripheral blood. This clonotype was sampled from a man aged 50 to 59 with acute or convalescent COVID-19. DNA of the CDR3: TGTGCCAGCAGTATCGGACAGGGTGGTGTTGAAAAACTGTTTTTT. The encoded protein is CASSIGQGGVEKLFF.